This TCR beta chain was captured in a study of cytomegalovirus exposure and HLA in healthy donors (dated by TCRdb to 2016 to 2017). Regarding the research as a whole: According to a later analysis, the 120 or so validation repertoires were produced on the same platform as the 666 repertoires of the first cohort. The study aimed to test whether cataloging public T cell receptors could reveal signatures of past pathogen exposure. To predict cytomegalovirus infection status, the study brought together high-throughput TCR immunosequencing, statistical association of individual TCRs with disease status, and machine learning. A separate validation cohort of approximately 120 different subjects was used in addition to the 666-subject first cohort. General conclusions and limits of the study: In the study, some 180 TCR beta chains were listed as associated with cytomegalovirus. While some public TCRs were present in many individuals, most TCR sequences turned up only very rarely across donors. Subsequent analysis determined that TCRs grouped into clusters in the first cohort also showed a tendency toward co-occurrence across the 130 or so validation repertoires, and approximately 94% of cluster scores exceeded 0. A later analysis had no HLA typing for the validation cohort, so co-occurrence there was scored across all 120 or so repertoires. The authors suggested that the approach could potentially be generalized to other disease states and immunological phenotypes. In vitro tests confirmed that three of the cytomegalovirus-associated TCR beta chains recognize cytomegalovirus antigens. In both the original and validation cohorts, the classifier was reported to diagnose cytomegalovirus status with high specificity and sensitivity.

The germline V gene supplies CDR1 SGHDT and CDR2 YYEEEE. Measured from the cysteine to the phenylalanine, the CDR3 is 13 residues long. Only the CDR3 DNA stays, 39 bases, in frame from base 1. V gives up 3 bases and J gives up 2 bases, and the segment between their germline ends measures 9 bases. This clone was detected only a few times. The antigen it recognizes is unknown. No much larger clone is present one base from it, and per-base qualities are unavailable. To prepare the library, the immunoSEQ multiplex PCR assay was applied. On the authors' methods: A statistical classification framework was built for diagnosing cytomegalovirus status from the catalog of TCR beta chain sequences. What TCRdb holds here is the immuneACCESS table cut down to in-frame rearrangements. Part of the clones is not present; checked against another copy, under half of the missing clones reflect an unresolved V gene, and the others are unexplained. V, J and clone size were drawn from that table, and D and trimming were deduced from the DNA. Here the sample has some 120,000 clones; roughly 89% occur a single time. 3% to 4% of the sample goes to the ten largest clones.

The donors belonged to the validation cohort of roughly 120 subjects, which was separate from the roughly 670-subject first cohort. This receptor was taken from a man in his thirties or forties in good health and CMV-seronegative. The chain is assembled from TRBV5-6 and TRBJ2-7; TRBD1 is a weak D gene call, 6 bases matching. Sequenced input: PBMCs. Here is the DNA: TGTGCCAGCAGCTCACAGGGAGCCTACGAGCAGTACTTC. This yields the protein CASSSQGAYEQYF.